This passage covers 5 T cell receptor beta chains from one sample sequenced in a study of long-term antiretroviral therapy in people with HIV. An immunoSEQ assay, version v3.0, was performed at survey level. Assay used: immunoSEQ multiplex PCR; TCRdb lists only in-frame clones, some missing. The data hold 23,000 or so clones, with 80% to 85% observed a single time. The material sequenced was unsorted PBMCs, taken 0.1 years before starting antiretroviral therapy. These TCRs come from a man in his forties or fifties with HIV.

This chain joins TRBV28 and TRBJ1-1, with D possibly matching TRBD1 (6 bases). The CDR3 is 11 amino acids. Germline V gene sequence: CDR1 MDHEN, CDR2 SYDVKM. Trimming took 7 bases from V and 8 from J, leaving 11 bases between them. The CDR3 reads CASTLDREAFF. The CDR3 DNA reads TGTGCCAGCACCTTAGACAGGGAAGCTTTCTTT.

V gene TRBV9 combines with J gene TRBJ2-2; maybe TRBD2 (6 bases). The V gene lost 1 base and the J gene lost 0 bases, with 19 bases spanning the gap. This CDR3 is built from 19 residues. Germline V gives CDR1 SGDLS, CDR2 YYNGEE. Here the CDR3 reads CASSVQFFEEGTNTGELFF. CDR3 coding DNA: TGTGCCAGCAGCGTACAGTTTTTCGAGGAGGGGACGAACACCGGGGAGCTGTTTTTT. Combining the CDR3 with reference TRBV9 and TRBJ2-2 gives the whole variable domain DSGVTQTPKHLITATGQRVTLRCSPRSGDLSVYWYQQSLDQGLQFLIQYYNGEERAKGNILERFSAQQFPDLHSELNLSSLELGDSALYFCASSVQFFEEGTNTGELFFGEGSRLTVL.

This chain links TRBV28 with TRBJ2-3; D is possibly TRBD1 (6 bases). The CDR3 extends over 14 amino acids. Trimming shortened V by 3 bases and J by 4 bases, and 11 bases separated the two germline ends. Germline CDR1 is MDHEN and CDR2 is SYDVKM. In DNA form, the CDR3 reads TGTGCCAGCAGTTTGGGGGCAGTTCCAGATACGCAGTATTTT. Translated, it gives CASSLGAVPDTQYF.

This chain links TRBV6-7 with TRBJ1-5; 9 bases map to TRBD1. TRBV6-7 belongs to the ORF category, with a function that is uncertain. With V trimmed by 6 bases and J by 5 bases, 14 bases remained unmatched. The CDR3 runs to 17 residues. CDR3 sequence: CASSTPDRGEFDQPQHF. The CDR3 DNA reads as TGTGCCAGCAGCACGCCCGACAGGGGGGAGTTTGATCAGCCCCAGCATTTT.

The V and J genes are TRBV10-3 and TRBJ2-7; maybe TRBD1 (5 bases). The CDR3 covers 13 residues. V lost 3 bases to trimming and J lost 0 bases, with 6 bases between them. The germline gives CDR1 ENHRY, CDR2 SYGVKD. The CDR3 is CAISEGVSYEQYF. CDR3 nucleotides: TGTGCCATCAGTGAAGGGGTCTCCTACGAGCAGTACTTC.